The 9 T cell receptor beta chains below all came from one sample that was sequenced in a study of cytomegalovirus exposure and HLA in healthy donors. The method was immunoSEQ multiplex PCR; TCRdb's version includes in-frame clones alone and lacks a portion of them. The data contain about 220,000 clones, approximately 90% of them singletons. Sequenced sample: PBMCs. These receptors were obtained from a young woman in good health and CMV-seronegative.

This clone was seen a few times. This chain joins TRBV7-8 and TRBJ1-1; D is uncertain. Germline CDR1 is SGHVS and CDR2 is FQNEAQ. The length of the CDR3 is 11 residues. V lost 1 base, J lost 12 bases, and 9 bases lay in between. CDR3 region: CASSLDGRTFF. The CDR3 DNA reads TGTGCCAGCAGCTTAGATGGTAGAACTTTCTTT.

J is TRBJ2-5 and V is TRBV7-7; TRBD1 is a possible D gene (6 bases). CDR1 is SSHAT, CDR2 FNYEAQ, per germline (reference sequence). V lost 0 bases to trimming and J lost 3 bases, with 11 bases between them. The CDR3 loop spans 15 amino acids. CDR3 DNA: TGTGCCAGCAGCTTAGCGCCGGGACAAAAAGAGACCCAGTACTTC. It encodes CASSLAPGQKETQYF. Full variable domain (rest looked up from reference TRBV7-7 and TRBJ2-5): GAGVSQSPRYKVTKRGQDVTLRCDPISSHATLYWYQQALGQGPEFLTYFNYEAQPDKSGLPSDRFSAERPEGSISTLTIQRTEQRDSAMYRCASSLAPGQKETQYFGPGTRLLVL.

This sequence joins TRBV19 and TRBJ2-7, with 14 nucleotides matching TRBD2. This CDR3 spans 14 amino acids. The J segment lost 6 bases and the V segment lost 3 bases, leaving 1 base of the junction unmatched. Per germline, CDR1 LNHDA and CDR2 SQIVND (reference sequence). As DNA, the CDR3 is TGTGCCAGTAGTATGGGACTAGCGGGAGTCGAGCAGTACTTC. It translates to CASSMGLAGVEQYF.

The chain uses TRBV2 and TRBJ1-4; TRBD1 agrees at 8 bases. The germline V gene has CDR1 SNHLY and CDR2 FYNNEI. V lost 4 bases and J lost 7; bases outside the gene matches: 14. The CDR3 has 17 amino acids. CDR3 in DNA: TGTGCCAGCAGTGCCACTCCTACAGGGGGAAGGAGTGAAAAACTGTTTTTT. It translates to CASSATPTGGRSEKLFF.

This sequence joins TRBV27 and TRBJ1-5; D not certain. The length of the CDR3 is 14 residues. Germline V CDR1 and CDR2: MNHEY, SMNVEV (reference sequence). The V end was cut by 5 bases, the J end by 2 bases, with 10 bases between. CDR3: CASSPGWRNQPQHF. DNA for the CDR3: TGTGCCAGCAGTCCGGGGTGGCGCAATCAGCCCCAGCATTTT.

In this sample, this clone turned up once. The chain couples TRBV30 to TRBJ2-7, with D possibly matching TRBD2 (5 bases). In germline, CDR1 is GTSNPN, CDR2 SVGIG (reference sequence). The CDR3 is 13 residues long. Trimming left V 3 bases short and J 3 bases short, with 12 bases between. CDR3 region: CAWRSGSYYEQYF. The CDR3, as DNA: TGTGCCTGGAGATCGGGGTCCTACTACGAGCAGTACTTC.

The CDR3: CASSFASGTGEQYF. The CDR3 DNA reads TGTGCCAGCAGTTTTGCTAGCGGGACGGGTGAGCAGTACTTC. This sequence joins TRBV28 and TRBJ2-7; 9 bases line up with TRBD2. V lost 3 bases to trimming and J lost 7 bases; unmatched junction nucleotides: 7. Germline V gene data show CDR1 as MDHEN and CDR2 as SYDVKM. This CDR3 is 14 amino acids long.

V usage is TRBV5-1 and J usage is TRBJ1-1, with 10 bases lining up with TRBD1. CDR3 size: 17 residues. Germline V gene data show CDR1 as SGHRS and CDR2 as YFSETQ. Trimming cost V 4 bases and J 1 base; bases outside gene matches: 10. For the CDR3, the DNA is TGCGCCAGCAGCCTTGGGACAGGGGTCGGCCCGAACACTGAAGCTTTCTTT. Encoded protein: CASSLGTGVGPNTEAFF.

The J gene is TRBJ2-7, the V gene TRBV21-1; the table calls TRBD2, which could not be checked here. TRBV21-1 is classified as a pseudogene. This CDR3 is built from 12 residues. The CDR3, as DNA: TGTGCCAGCAGCAAGTCGGGATACGAGCAGTACTTC. Translating it yields CASSKSGYEQYF.